This entry concerns a single T cell receptor beta chain. This clonotype was seen many times. The target of this receptor is not known. Base quality data are lacking; no much larger clone is found one base away. The record originates from a study of patients and donors after allogeneic stem cell transplantation (TCRdb year 2020). Library construction relied on RT-PCR. Reads for this sample came from a NextSeq 550. TCRdb reworked the public reads: Q25 trimming with fastp, MiXCR clone assembly, productive beta chains retained. Merged by CDR3 protein, the rows form single entries marked with the most common genes and DNA. For this sample there are about 960,000 distinct CDR3 sequences; about a sixth appear just once. 5.5% to 6.5% of the sample rests with the top ten. The clonotype comes from a human donor who was either an allogeneic HSCT recipient or a stem cell or donor lymphocyte infusion donor (not recorded which). It is not recorded whose cells these are; they may come from a transplant donor. Sequenced input: blood, either unsorted or a sorted T cell fraction (not recorded which).

The encoded CDR3 is CASISFGGMNTEAFF. The nucleotide sequence reads as follows: TGTGCCAGCATTTCTTTTGGGGGGATGAACACTGAAGCTTTCTTT. Recombination connected TRBV12-3 or TRBV12-4 to TRBJ1-1; the D gene is perhaps TRBD1, on 5 matching bases. V lost 7 bases and J lost 0 bases; the stretch between them is 15 bases long. Inclusive of the bounding cysteine and phenylalanine, the CDR3 is 15 residues long. Only the CDR3 region is kept as DNA, spanning 45 bases read in frame from base 1.